This T cell receptor (beta chain) is from a study of shared clonotypes between healthy human individuals. Repertoires were generated with immunoSEQ multiplex PCR, while TCRdb's copy carries only in-frame clones and drops some. The repertoire holds millions of clones, with approximately 92% as singletons. The ends lost 4 bases at V and 4 bases at J; junction bases unmatched: 6. The CDR3 contains 16 residues. Germline CDR1 is MNHEY and CDR2 is SMNVEV (reference sequence). Sequenced material: naive CD4+ T cells sorted from blood. Stated subset: CD45RA+ positively selected. The TCR was taken from a young man in good health. The V and J genes are TRBV27 and TRBJ2-7; TRBD2 matches 14 bases. CDR3 amino acids: CASSSLTSGGEYEQYF. In nucleotides, the CDR3 is TGTGCCAGCAGTTCACTGACTAGCGGGGGGGAGTACGAGCAGTACTTC.